This T cell receptor (beta chain) was sequenced during a study of cytomegalovirus exposure and HLA in healthy donors (dated by TCRdb to 2015 to 2018). At the level of the whole study: An earlier analysis of roughly 570 of the donors reported roughly 300 Gb of sequence data and 117 million unique TCR beta sequences obtained from about 170 million T cells. An early release that covered about 600 HLA-typed donors contained approximately 290 gigabases of sequencing data and about 84 million unique TCR sequences. The genetic ancestry cluster associated with self-reported Caucasian donors included about 84% of the 398 genotyped donors. The aim of the study was to test whether cataloging public T cell receptors could identify signatures of past pathogen exposure. The study profiled the T cell repertoires of 550 to 700 subjects by immunosequencing and related them to cytomegalovirus serostatus. Along with the roughly 700-subject first cohort, a separate validation cohort of over a hundred different subjects was used. High-throughput TCR immunosequencing, statistical association of individual TCRs with disease status, and machine learning were combined to predict cytomegalovirus infection status. In a later analysis, previously published TCR beta repertoires from several hundred donors were re-analyzed and high-resolution HLA genotyping was added so that TCR occurrence patterns could be studied. Rather than drawing on any new phenotypic data, the later analysis identified candidate immune exposures from TCR beta sequences and the way those sequences occurred across donors. To decide whether each TCR beta V gene segment behaved as functional or pseudogenic, an earlier analysis of approximately 600 of the donors relied on high-throughput TCR beta sequencing. Donor age, sex, ethnicity and CMV serostatus were collected together with the repertoire data. A later genetic analysis took genome-wide SNP genotypes for about 65% of the 666 donors and used that subset as a discovery cohort. Every repertoire in the discovery cohort had been generated on one and the same sequencing platform. Both class I and class II loci were covered by HLA typing, at four-digit resolution. The number of donors typed differed by locus, with about 629-640 for A, B, C, DRB1 and DQB1, around 520 for DQA1, 600 to 610 for DPA1, and around 460 for DPB1. Roughly 5 DR-DQ haplotypes were treated as single units for association and clustering because of strong linkage in the cohort. On average, around 230,000 unique TCR beta nucleotide sequences were sequenced per donor among 398 genotyped donors of the cohort, with roughly 18% of those sequences being non-productive. General conclusions and limits of the study: A later analysis found that most CMV-associated TCR beta chains appeared HLA-restricted, with HLA associations seemingly driven largely by CMV exposure. Roughly uniform sequencing depth across donors was assumed in presence/absence analyses, although this assumption may not hold. In a later analysis, several top co-occurrence clusters were reported to appear linked to parvovirus B19, influenza, CMV and Epstein-Barr virus. Cytomegalovirus status was reported to be diagnosed by the classifier with high specificity and sensitivity in both the original and validation cohorts. According to a later analysis, TCR association rates differed among HLA loci, with DRB1 alleles showing the most associated TCRs and HLA-C alleles showing the fewest. A later analysis associated some 17,000 TCR beta sequences with specific HLA alleles at a false discovery rate of 0.05. Compared with the roughly 600-donor mean, donors in an Asian-associated ancestry cluster had fewer N-insertions in productive TCRs, according to a later genetic analysis. In vitro tests confirmed that a few of the cytomegalovirus-associated TCR beta chains recognize cytomegalovirus antigens. Immune exposure information for the cohort was limited to CMV serostatus. In a later analysis, HLA-associated TCR beta chains were found to be more clonally expanded and to have lower generation probabilities than equally common non-associated chains. The study gave a list of about 170 TCR beta chains associated with cytomegalovirus. Because HLA typing was unavailable for some donors at each locus, only the typed subset was used in association tests. An earlier analysis of some 590 of the donors showed that most TCR beta V segments appeared in productive rearrangements either about 90% or about 30% of the time, which broadly matched IMGT annotations. Correlated functional status among segregating V segments might reflect linkage disequilibrium, but an unknown experimental factor could not be ruled out. While some public TCRs were present in many individuals, most TCR sequences turned up only very rarely across donors. A cluster of highly shared sequence variants was judged likely to be a technical artifact of the sequencing pipeline. It was suggested by the authors that the approach could potentially be generalized to other disease states and immunological phenotypes. In a later genetic analysis, a missense DCLRE1C variant was associated with V-gene and J-gene trimming of TCR beta chains, and the association was replicated in an independent cohort. The cohort was sequenced for TCR beta chains only, and without alpha or paired-chain data the features that could be detected were limited. A further reported finding was that TCR beta sequences accurately predicted the HLA-A and HLA-B alleles for most subjects in the first cohort. Because counts were too low, approximately 18 rarely observed V segments, including chromosome 9 orphons, were excluded from the earlier analysis of several hundred of the donors. Because the 87-base-pair reads could not distinguish some IMGT-functional V segments, including TRBV6-2 and TRBV6-3, those segments were excluded. When HLA alleles, especially DR and DQ, strongly co-occurred, attributing TCR associations to individual alleles was difficult.

For this clone: Its antigen remains undetermined. No per-base quality is available; no much larger clone lies one base away.

The cohort comprised fewer than 700 healthy bone marrow donors. Cohort members were all nominally healthy when sampled, although unrecorded immune exposures were likely present. The donor was CMV seronegative and was included in the group of several hundred seronegative cohort members. Every donor gave a peripheral blood sample, and the peripheral blood mononuclear cells from that sample were used for TCR beta sequencing. The Qiagen DNeasy Blood Extraction Kit was used to extract genomic DNA from the blood cell samples. Sequences SNHLY (CDR1) and FYNNEI (CDR2) are obtained from the germline V gene. V drops 1 base and J drops 1 base, leaving 9 bases in between. Measured from the cysteine to the phenylalanine, the CDR3 is 15 residues long. The kept DNA is CDR3 alone, 45 bases in frame from the first base. Library preparation used the immunoSEQ multiplex PCR assay. A mixture of 60 forward primers for TCR Vbeta segments and 13 reverse primers for TCR Jbeta segments was used in the multiplex PCR. A multiplex PCR assay on genomic DNA amplified the CDR3 region of rearranged TCR beta genes. The Illumina HiSeq System was used to sequence the amplified TCR beta libraries as 87-base-pair reads. In the authors' own workflow: In a later analysis, tens of millions of unique TCR beta chains were counted across the 650 to 750 repertoires, and roughly 10 million of these chains were shared by at least two donors. To remove PCR and sequencing errors, raw reads were error-corrected and collapsed into unique sequences using a nearest-neighbor algorithm that merged closely related sequences. V, D and J gene segments were assigned by aligning CDR3 sequences to IMGT reference sequences. For a sequence to be retained, at least a six-nucleotide match to both a V gene segment and a J gene segment was required. A rearrangement was called productive if the CDR3 had no stop codons and remained in frame with V and J, and every other rearrangement was called non-productive. Following IMGT convention, CDR3 was defined as the stretch from the second conserved V-encoded cysteine to the conserved J-encoded phenylalanine. The earlier analysis of approximately 500 of the donors excluded sequences that lacked an unambiguous match to a single V gene segment. An earlier analysis of several hundred of the donors called V segments functional above 56.7% productive rearrangements and segregating when the between-donor standard deviation exceeded 5%. A statistical classification framework was built to diagnose cytomegalovirus status from the catalog of TCR beta chain sequences. In a later analysis, V and J genes were assigned by comparing TCR nucleotide sequences against IMGT/GENE-DB human TR gene sequences. A later analysis assigned CDR3 sequences and most-parsimonious VDJ recombination scenarios with the TCRdist pipeline. In a later analysis, each TCR beta chain was defined by its CDR3 amino acid sequence together with its V-gene family, and reads lacking a unique V-gene family were excluded. As a way to deal with suspected cross-contamination and a sequencing artifact, a later analysis dropped 450 to 700 nucleotide sequences that were highly shared and had low generation probability. In a later analysis, a clonal expansion index for each public chain was calculated from normalized within-repertoire ranks of inferred template counts. In a later analysis, generation probabilities were computed with a VDJ recombination model fitted to out-of-frame rearrangements, and the resulting probabilities were checked against IGoR. In a later analysis, TCR-TCR, TCR-HLA and TCR-CMV co-occurrence was scored with hypergeometric tests, and a repertoire-size bias correction was applied to TCR pairs. A later analysis estimated false discovery rates by permuting HLA or CMV assignments 20 times. In a later analysis, co-occurring TCRs were grouped with DBSCAN, and TCRdist sequence similarity was added when clustering was performed within HLA-allele-positive subsets. For co-occurrence clustering, repertoires with fewer than 30,000 or more than 120,000 public chains were excluded, along with four or five repertoires with anomalous nucleotide sharing. The clones in this table, taken by TCRdb from immuneACCESS, are in-frame only. Not every clone is retained; where verified, under half of the shortfall comes from an unresolved V gene, and the cause of the rest is unknown. That table gives V, J and clone size, and the DNA gave D and trimming. Present in this sample are some 150,000 clones, around 84% of which were seen just once. The ten largest account for approximately 2.7% of the sample.

The sequence joins TRBV2 to TRBJ2-3; a tentative D match to TRBD1 spans 6 bases. The sequencing sample was made of PBMCs. This receptor was taken from a boy under 10 years old in good health and CMV-seronegative. The CDR3 protein sequence reads: CASSEDRDGTDTQYF. The sequenced DNA: TGTGCCAGCAGTGAAGACAGGGACGGCACAGATACGCAGTATTTT.